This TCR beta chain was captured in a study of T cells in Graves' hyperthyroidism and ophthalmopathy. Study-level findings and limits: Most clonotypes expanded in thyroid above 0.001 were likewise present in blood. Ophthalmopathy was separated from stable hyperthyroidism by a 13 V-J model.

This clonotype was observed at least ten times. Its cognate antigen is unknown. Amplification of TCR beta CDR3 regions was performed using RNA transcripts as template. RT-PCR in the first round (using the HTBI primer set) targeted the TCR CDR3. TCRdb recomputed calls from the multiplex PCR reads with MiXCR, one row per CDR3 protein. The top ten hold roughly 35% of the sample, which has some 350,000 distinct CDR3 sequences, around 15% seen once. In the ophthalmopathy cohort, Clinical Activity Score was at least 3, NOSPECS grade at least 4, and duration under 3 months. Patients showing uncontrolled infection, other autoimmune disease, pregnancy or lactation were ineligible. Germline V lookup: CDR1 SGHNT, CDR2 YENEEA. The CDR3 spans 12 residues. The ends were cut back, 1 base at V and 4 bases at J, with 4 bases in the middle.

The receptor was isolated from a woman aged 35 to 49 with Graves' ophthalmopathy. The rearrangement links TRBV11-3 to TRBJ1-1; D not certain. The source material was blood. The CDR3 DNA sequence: TGTGCCAGCAGCTTAGCCCCCACTGAAGCTTTCTTT. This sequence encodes CASSLAPTEAFF. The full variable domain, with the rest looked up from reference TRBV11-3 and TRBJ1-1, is EAGVVQSPRYKIIEKKQPVAFWCNPISGHNTLYWYLQNLGQGPELLIRYENEEAVDDSQLPKDRFSAERLKGVDSTLKIQPAELGDSAVYLCASSLAPTEAFFGQGTRLTVV.